This TCR beta chain was documented in a study of post-analysis software for immune sequencing data. General study findings and limits: Strong co-clustering by F measure was evident for samples that had been prepared in the same batch. Four or five TRBV segments, TRBV5-6, TRBV5-1 and TRBV20-1 among them, were found more frequent in patients than controls. Among multiple sclerosis patients, normalized Chao1 diversity was significantly below that of controls.

Worth noting for this clonotype: What it recognizes is unknown.

Unique molecular identifiers were built into the TCR beta cDNA libraries. MiXCR, applied by TCRdb to the PCR reads, yields one record per CDR3 protein. The repertoire holds 450,000 to 650,000 distinct CDR3 sequences, with 44% as singletons. The CDR3 is 14 residues long. The V gene lost 0 bases and the J gene lost 4 bases, with 9 bases spanning the gap. Germline V gene data show CDR1 as PRHDT and CDR2 as FYEKMQ (reference sequence). The sample taken for sequencing was blood. The chain couples TRBV13 to TRBJ2-5; D uncertain. This clonotype was obtained from a girl between 5 and 17 years old with multiple sclerosis. CDR3 sequence (DNA): TGTGCCAGCAGCTTAGGCCTGAGGCCAGAGACCCAGTACTTC. Protein sequence: CASSLGLRPETQYF.